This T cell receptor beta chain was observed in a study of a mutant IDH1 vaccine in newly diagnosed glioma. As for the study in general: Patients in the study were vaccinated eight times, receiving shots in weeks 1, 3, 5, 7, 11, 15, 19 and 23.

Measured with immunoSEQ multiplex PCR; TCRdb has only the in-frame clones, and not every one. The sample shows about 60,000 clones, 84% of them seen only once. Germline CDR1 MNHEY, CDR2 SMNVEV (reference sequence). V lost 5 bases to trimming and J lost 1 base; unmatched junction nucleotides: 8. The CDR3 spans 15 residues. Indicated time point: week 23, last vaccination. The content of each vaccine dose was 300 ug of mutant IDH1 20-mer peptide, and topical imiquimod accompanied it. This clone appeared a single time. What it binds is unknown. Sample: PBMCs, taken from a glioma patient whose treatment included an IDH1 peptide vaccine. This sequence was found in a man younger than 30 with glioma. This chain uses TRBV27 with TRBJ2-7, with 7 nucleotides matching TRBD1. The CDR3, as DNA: TGTGCCAGCAGTCCTCTGACAGGGAGTTCCTACGAGCAGTACTTC. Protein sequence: CASSPLTGSSYEQYF.